This T cell receptor beta chain stems from a study of blood T cell repertoires in COVID-19. The ends were cut back, 3 bases at V and 6 bases at J, with 10 bases in the middle. Germline CDR1 reads SEHNR; CDR2 reads FQNEAQ (reference sequence). The CDR3 spans 13 residues. Under the authors' procedure: Nucleated cell counts were estimated from reference gene primer amplification. Data came from immunoSEQ multiplex PCR; TCRdb stores just in-frame clones and leaves some out. V and J calls and clone size come straight from that table; D and trimming were deduced from the DNA. Counted here are approximately 62,000 clones, roughly 71% occurring once; the ten biggest clones make up over 6%.

This TCR was recovered from a woman aged 45 to 65 with active or convalescent COVID-19. This chain joins TRBV7-9 and TRBJ2-3, with D possibly TRBD2 on 7 matching bases. The specimen sequenced was peripheral blood. CDR3 loop: CASSFEGGDTQYF. CDR3 sequence (DNA): TGTGCCAGCAGCTTCGAGGGGGGGGATACGCAGTATTTT.